This is a list of T cell receptor beta chains from one sample in a study of cytomegalovirus exposure and HLA in healthy donors. The table came from immunoSEQ multiplex PCR; TCRdb's copy has only in-frame clones and leaves some out. The data show 230,000 or so clones, 80% to 90% seen once. The sequenced sample consisted of PBMCs. These receptors were obtained from a woman aged 18-35 years in good health and CMV-seronegative. The CDR3 runs from the conserved cysteine through the conserved F or W. D genes are given only for firm matches. A clone size is listed for some rows: how often the clone was seen (once, few, many), or a class if it is expanded.

clone_size,j_call,v_call,d_call,cdr3_nt,cdr3_aa
-,TRBJ2-1,TRBV10-2,-,TGCGCCAGCAGTGTGAGCTACTTCAATGAGCAGTTCTTC,CASSVSYFNEQFF
-,TRBJ1-1,TRBV5-6,TRBD1,TGTGCCAGCAGCCGGGACAGGGTCGGAGAAGCTTTCTTT,CASSRDRVGEAFF
-,TRBJ2-6,TRBV5-5,TRBD1,TGTGCCAGCAGCTTGAAAGGGGGCAGCTCTGGGGCCAACGTCCTGACTTTC,CASSLKGGSSGANVLTF
once,TRBJ1-1,TRBV19,-,TGTGCCAGTAGTATGCGGACAGAAACAATGAACACTGAAGCTTTCTTT,CASSMRTETMNTEAFF
-,TRBJ2-1,TRBV5-1,TRBD1,TGCGCCAGCAACTCCGGGACAGCATACAATGAGCAGTTCTTC,CASNSGTAYNEQFF
-,TRBJ2-1,TRBV20-1,-,TGCAGTGCTTTCACAGGATATGAGCAGTTCTTC,CSAFTGYEQFF
-,TRBJ2-1,TRBV23-1,TRBD1,TGCGCCAGCAGTTCGGGCAGGACAGGGGTCTCCTACAATGAGCAGTTCTTC,CASSSGRTGVSYNEQFF
-,TRBJ2-5,TRBV19,TRBD1,TGTGCCAGTAGTCTCCAGGGGGCTCCGAGGCAAGAGACCCAGTACTTC,CASSLQGAPRQETQYF
-,TRBJ2-7,TRBV28,-,TGTGCCAGCAGTCTCCTTAACAGTTTCAACTACGAGCAGTACTTC,CASSLLNSFNYEQYF
-,TRBJ2-5,TRBV6-5,TRBD1,TGTGCCAGCAGTTACCCCACAGGGGAAGAGACCCAGTACTTC,CASSYPTGEETQYF
-,TRBJ2-1,TRBV2,TRBD1,TGTGCCAGCAGTCGGACAGGCGGACGTGAGCAGTTCTTC,CASSRTGGREQFF
-,TRBJ2-2,TRBV28,-,TGTGCCAGCAGCCGGGGCGGGGCGAACACCGGGGAGCTGTTTTTT,CASSRGGANTGELFF
-,TRBJ1-1,TRBV29-1,TRBD1,TGCAGCGTTGAGGGCAGGGGGCACACTGAAGCTTTCTTT,CSVEGRGHTEAFF
-,TRBJ1-1,TRBV6-5,-,TGTGCCAGCAGTTACGGGGGGGCGAACACTGAAGCTTTCTTT,CASSYGGANTEAFF
-,TRBJ2-2,TRBV14,-,TGTGCCAGCAGCCGAACAGGGTGGTCCGGGGAGCTGTTTTTT,CASSRTGWSGELFF
-,TRBJ2-7,TRBV28,TRBD2,TGTGCCAGCAGAGCTCTAGCGGGAGTTGGGGAGCAGTACTTC,CASRALAGVGEQYF
few,TRBJ2-3,TRBV5-5,-,TGTGCCAGCAGCCCCAGTCCGTCAGATACGCAGTATTTT,CASSPSPSDTQYF
-,TRBJ2-7,TRBV6-1,-,TGTGCCAGCAGTGGGGCCGGTGGGGGGGGCATAACATCCTACGAGCAGTACTTC,CASSGAGGGGITSYEQYF
-,TRBJ2-1,TRBV19,-,TGTGCCAGTATGGGTCGGGAGACAAACTACAATGAGCAGTTCTTC,CASMGRETNYNEQFF
-,TRBJ2-7,TRBV2,TRBD2,TGTGCCAGCAATAGCGGGAGTTTCTACGAGCAGTACTTC,CASNSGSFYEQYF
-,TRBJ2-7,TRBV2,-,TGTGCCAGCAGGGAAGACACCTACGAGCAGTACTTC,CASREDTYEQYF
-,TRBJ2-7,TRBV28,TRBD2,TGTGCCAGCAGGTCCGTAAGCGGGAGGTACGAGCAGTACTTC,CASRSVSGRYEQYF
once,TRBJ2-3,TRBV10-1,TRBD2,TGCGCCAGCAGTGAGTCAGCGGGAGCAGATACGCAGTATTTT,CASSESAGADTQYF
-,TRBJ1-2,TRBV11-2,-,TGTGCCAGCAGCTCATCGGGGGACTATGGCTACACCTTC,CASSSSGDYGYTF
many,TRBJ2-1,TRBV6-4,TRBD2,TGTGCCAGCAGTGGCAGCGGGAGTAGCAATGAGCAGTTCTTC,CASSGSGSSNEQFF
-,TRBJ1-2,TRBV29-1,TRBD1,TGCAGCGTACCACAGGGGACCGGCTACACCTTC,CSVPQGTGYTF
-,TRBJ1-1,TRBV7-2,TRBD1,TGTGCCAGCAGCCTGACAGGGATTCGCACTGAAGCTTTCTTT,CASSLTGIRTEAFF
-,TRBJ2-3,TRBV7-8,-,TGTGCCAGCAGCACCCCTAGCGACCGGTGGTATTTT,CASSTPSDRWYF
-,TRBJ1-1,TRBV28,-,TGTGCCAGCAGTTTCGAACAGGGACTGAACACTGAAGCTTTCTTT,CASSFEQGLNTEAFF
-,TRBJ2-6,TRBV27,-,TGTGCCAGCAGTACCAGGGTGGGTAGCTCTGGGGCCAACGTCCTGACTTTC,CASSTRVGSSGANVLTF
-,TRBJ2-7,TRBV5-1,TRBD1,TGCGCCAGCAGCTTGGGTGGACAGGGGCTCTCCGAGCAGTACTTC,CASSLGGQGLSEQYF
-,TRBJ2-5,TRBV27,-,TGTGCCAGCAGTTTTCAGGGCTGGCAGACCCAGTACTTC,CASSFQGWQTQYF
-,TRBJ2-7,TRBV7-2,-,TGTGCCAGCAGCTTGCAGGGTGTAGGCGACGAGCAGTACTTC,CASSLQGVGDEQYF
-,TRBJ1-1,TRBV6-6,-,TGTGCCAGCAGTTACCGTCTACCTGAAGAAGCTTTCTTT,CASSYRLPEEAFF
-,TRBJ1-2,TRBV28,-,TGTGCCAGCAGTGGACAGTCTACCTATGGCTACACCTTC,CASSGQSTYGYTF
-,TRBJ2-2,TRBV5-1,TRBD1,TGCGCCAGCAGACTGCAGGGGGCCCCCGGGGAGCTGTTTTTT,CASRLQGAPGELFF
-,TRBJ2-7,TRBV19,-,TGTGCCAGTAGCGACGGGTCCGGGGAGCAGTACTTC,CASSDGSGEQYF
-,TRBJ2-3,TRBV19,-,TGTGCCAGTAGTATTCGGTCCGTAAGTAGCACAGATACGCAGTATTTT,CASSIRSVSSTDTQYF
-,TRBJ1-2,TRBV19,-,TGTGCCAGTAGTATGGCCGGGGTTGAGGTGAAAAGCTACACCTTC,CASSMAGVEVKSYTF
-,TRBJ2-7,TRBV27,TRBD1,TGTGCCAGCAGTTCTTGGACAGGGGTTGGCGAGCAGTACTTC,CASSSWTGVGEQYF
-,TRBJ2-7,TRBV7-8,-,TGTGCCAGCAGCTCAAGTTGGAGCTCCTACGAGCAGTACTTC,CASSSSWSSYEQYF
-,TRBJ2-2,TRBV30,-,TGTGCCTGGAGTGCCCTCGGTATCCACACCGGGGAGCTGTTTTTT,CAWSALGIHTGELFF
-,TRBJ2-4,TRBV27,TRBD1,TGTGCCAGCAGTATCCTCGGGACAGGGGCCAAAAACATTCAGTACTTC,CASSILGTGAKNIQYF
-,TRBJ1-5,TRBV28,-,TGTGCCAGCAGTTTATCACAGGCCATCAATCAGCCCCAGCATTTT,CASSLSQAINQPQHF
-,TRBJ2-7,TRBV6-1,-,TGTGCCAGCAGTGAAGCGAGAACAGCAGTCTACGAGCAGTACTTC,CASSEARTAVYEQYF
-,TRBJ2-7,TRBV6-5,-,TGTGCCAGCAGACCCACAGGGTTTGGGAACTACGAGCAGTACTTC,CASRPTGFGNYEQYF
-,TRBJ2-7,TRBV6-1,TRBD2,TGTGCCAGCAGTGACGGGGGGACTAGCGGGAGGGGCAGCTCCTACGAGCAGTACTTC,CASSDGGTSGRGSSYEQYF
-,TRBJ1-3,TRBV2,-,TGTGCCAGCAGTGAATCCTACTCTGGAAACACCATATATTTT,CASSESYSGNTIYF
few,TRBJ1-2,TRBV14,TRBD1,TGTGCCAGCAGCCAAGTCCCAGGGGGCGCCGCTGGCTACACCTTC,CASSQVPGGAAGYTF
-,TRBJ2-7,TRBV27,-,TGTGCCAGCAGTTTATCAAAGGGGACCTACGAGCAGTACTTC,CASSLSKGTYEQYF
-,TRBJ2-7,TRBV5-1,TRBD2,TGCGCCAGCATGACTAGCGGGAGTTACGAGCAGTACTTC,CASMTSGSYEQYF
-,TRBJ2-7,TRBV7-8,-,TGTGCCAGCAGCAGATCCCGGGACGAGCAGTACTTC,CASSRSRDEQYF